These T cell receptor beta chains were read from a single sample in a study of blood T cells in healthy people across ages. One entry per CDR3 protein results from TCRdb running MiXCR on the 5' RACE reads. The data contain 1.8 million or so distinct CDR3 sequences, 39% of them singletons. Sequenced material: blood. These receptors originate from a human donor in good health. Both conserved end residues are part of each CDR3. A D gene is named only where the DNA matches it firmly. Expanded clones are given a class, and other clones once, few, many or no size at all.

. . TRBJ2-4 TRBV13 CASSLGSPGKNIQYF TGTGCCAGCAGCTTAGGTAGCCCGGGTAAAAACATTCAGTACTTC
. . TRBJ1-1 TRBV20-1 CSAPGQIPTEAFF TGCAGTGCTCCCGGACAAATTCCAACTGAAGCTTTCTTT
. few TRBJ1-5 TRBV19 CASSLERREPQHF TGTGCCAGTAGTCTAGAGAGGAGGGAGCCCCAGCATTTT
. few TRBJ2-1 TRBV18 CASSPNGAGSSYNEQFF TGTGCCAGCTCACCAAACGGTGCAGGGAGCTCCTACAATGAGCAGTTCTTC
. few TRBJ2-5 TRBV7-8 CASSLWGGRYQETQYF TGTGCCAGCAGCTTATGGGGAGGTCGGTACCAAGAGACCCAGTACTTC
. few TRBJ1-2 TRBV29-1 CSVENRVKGYTF TGCAGCGTTGAAAACAGGGTGAAAGGCTACACCTTC
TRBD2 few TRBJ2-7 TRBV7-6 CASSPAGGLASYEQYF TGTGCCAGCAGCCCGGCGGGGGGACTAGCATCATACGAGCAGTACTTC
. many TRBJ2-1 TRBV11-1 CASSLSRGSSYNEQFF TGTGCCAGCAGCTTATCACGGGGGAGCTCCTACAATGAGCAGTTCTTC
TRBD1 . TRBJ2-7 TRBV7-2 CASSRWDSVSYEQYF TGTGCCAGCAGCCGGTGGGACAGCGTCTCCTACGAGCAGTACTTC
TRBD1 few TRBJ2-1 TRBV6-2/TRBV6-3 CTSSYGDSYSSYNEQFF TGTACCAGCAGTTACGGGGACAGCTACAGCTCCTACAATGAGCAGTTCTTC
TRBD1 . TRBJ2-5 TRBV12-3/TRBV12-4 CASSWGQGAGEAQYF TGTGCCAGCAGTTGGGGACAGGGGGCAGGTGAGGCCCAGTACTTC
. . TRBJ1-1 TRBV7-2 CASSSRSGTRTEAFF TGTGCCAGCAGCTCCCGCTCCGGGACCCGAACTGAAGCTTTCTTT
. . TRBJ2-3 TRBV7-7 CASSEFNREGDTQYF TGTGCCAGCAGCGAATTCAACAGGGAAGGTGATACGCAGTATTTT
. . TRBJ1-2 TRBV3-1 CASSARQPNYGYTF TGTGCCAGCAGCGCTAGACAGCCTAACTATGGCTACACCTTC
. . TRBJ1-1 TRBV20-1 CSARRQGAEAFF TGCAGTGCTAGACGACAAGGGGCTGAAGCTTTCTTT
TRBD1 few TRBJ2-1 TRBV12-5 CASGREDRAGNEQFF TGTGCTAGTGGCCGAGAGGACAGGGCAGGCAATGAGCAGTTCTTC
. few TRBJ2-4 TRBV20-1 CSARAYKNIQYF TGCAGTGCCCGGGCTTACAAAAACATTCAGTACTTC
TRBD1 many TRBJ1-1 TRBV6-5 CASRRQGGTEAFF TGTGCCAGCAGGAGACAGGGAGGCACTGAAGCTTTCTTT
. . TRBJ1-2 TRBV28 CASSSGGKNYGYTF TGTGCCAGCAGTTCGGGGGGAAAAAACTATGGCTACACCTTC
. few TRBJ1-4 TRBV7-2 CASSLAGHPSEKLFF TGTGCCAGCAGCTTAGCGGGACACCCCAGTGAAAAACTGTTTTTT
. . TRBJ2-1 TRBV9 CASSVDPLEVGDNEQFF TGTGCCAGCAGCGTAGACCCCCTCGAGGTAGGAGACAATGAGCAGTTCTTC
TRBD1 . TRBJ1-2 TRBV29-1 CSVSGQGHGYTF TGCAGCGTTTCGGGACAGGGGCACGGCTACACCTTC
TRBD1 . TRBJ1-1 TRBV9 CASSVVRTGDTEAFF TGTGCCAGCAGCGTAGTGAGGACAGGGGACACTGAAGCTTTCTTT
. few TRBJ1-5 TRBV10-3 CAISESSTSNQPQHF TGTGCCATCAGTGAGTCGAGCACTTCCAATCAGCCCCAGCATTTT
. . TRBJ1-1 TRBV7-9 CASSLVRGQLTEAFF TGTGCCAGCAGCTTAGTTCGGGGGCAGCTCACTGAAGCTTTCTTT
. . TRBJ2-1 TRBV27 CASSLSAGPDNEQFF TGTGCCAGCAGTTTATCGGCAGGGCCGGACAATGAGCAGTTCTTC
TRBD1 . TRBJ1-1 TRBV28 CASSYIPGGGKTEAFF TGTGCCAGCAGCTATATTCCAGGGGGAGGGAAAACTGAAGCTTTCTTT
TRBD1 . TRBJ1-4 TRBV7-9 CASTGGASPYEKLFF TGTGCCAGTACAGGGGGCGCGAGTCCATATGAAAAACTGTTTTTT
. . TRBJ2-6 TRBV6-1 CASSPGFDSGANVLTF TGTGCCAGCAGTCCCGGTTTTGACTCTGGGGCCAACGTCCTGACTTTC
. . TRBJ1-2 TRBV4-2 CASSQGLGNYGYTF TGTGCCAGCAGCCAAGGTCTGGGGAACTATGGCTACACCTTC
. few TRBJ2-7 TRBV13 CANSPTGYEQYF TGTGCCAACAGCCCAACAGGTTACGAGCAGTACTTC
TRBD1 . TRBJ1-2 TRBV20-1 CSARAGRGLTMEGYTF TGCAGTGCCAGAGCAGGCAGGGGGCTAACGATGGAAGGCTACACCTTC
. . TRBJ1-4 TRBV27 CASSPRRFNEKLFF TGTGCCAGCAGTCCGAGACGATTTAATGAAAAACTGTTTTTT
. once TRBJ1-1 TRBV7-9 CASSLDRPGSLMNTEAFF TGTGCCAGCAGCTTAGATAGGCCAGGAAGCCTCATGAACACTGAAGCTTTCTTT
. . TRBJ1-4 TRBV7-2 CASSLWGLNEKLFF TGTGCCAGCAGCTTATGGGGTCTTAATGAAAAACTGTTTTTT